This T cell receptor beta chain came from a study of OX40 agonist ivuxolimab in advanced cancers. From germline, CDR1 is SGDLS and CDR2 YYNGEE. The CDR3 is 14 amino acids. V lost 0 bases and J lost 3, with 7 bases in between. Profiled with immunoSEQ multiplex PCR; TCRdb holds only in-frame clones, not every one. This sample yields more than 25,000 clones, of which around 86% are seen a single time; around 18% belongs to the top ten. The chain uses TRBV9 and TRBJ1-5, with a tentative D call TRBD1 (5 bases). The source material was CD4+ or CD8+ T cells sorted from blood, sampled in a trial of the OX40 agonist ivuxolimab. The receptor's source is an adult with an advanced solid tumor such as melanoma, head and neck, liver or kidney cancer. CDR3 region: CASSVGQLNQPQHF. CDR3 nucleotide sequence: TGTGCCAGCAGCGTAGGACAGCTCAATCAGCCCCAGCATTTT.